The clone carrying this T cell receptor (beta chain) was counted many times. The antigen is not known. V shed 6 bases, J shed 3 bases, and the junction held 2 bases outside the gene matches. Per germline, CDR1 SNHLY and CDR2 FYNNEI. This CDR3 region has 14 residues. These data originate in a study of T cells in Graves' hyperthyroidism and ophthalmopathy. Whole-study results and caveats: Most thyroid clonotypes expanded above 0.001 were also detected in blood.

Amplified TCR beta CDR3 regions derived from RNA transcripts. With the HTBI primer set, the TCR CDR3 went through a first round of RT-PCR. Each CDR3 protein gets one entry after TCRdb re-called the multiplex PCR reads with MiXCR. The profile shows around 430,000 distinct CDR3 sequences, 15% of them singletons. The sequencing input was blood. The gene calls are TRBV2 and TRBJ2-1; 10 bases map to TRBD2. This receptor was taken from a woman in her thirties with Graves' hyperthyroidism. This CDR3 reads CASSGLAVYNEQFF. The DNA of the CDR3 is TGTGCCAGCAGCGGACTAGCGGTCTACAATGAGCAGTTCTTC.